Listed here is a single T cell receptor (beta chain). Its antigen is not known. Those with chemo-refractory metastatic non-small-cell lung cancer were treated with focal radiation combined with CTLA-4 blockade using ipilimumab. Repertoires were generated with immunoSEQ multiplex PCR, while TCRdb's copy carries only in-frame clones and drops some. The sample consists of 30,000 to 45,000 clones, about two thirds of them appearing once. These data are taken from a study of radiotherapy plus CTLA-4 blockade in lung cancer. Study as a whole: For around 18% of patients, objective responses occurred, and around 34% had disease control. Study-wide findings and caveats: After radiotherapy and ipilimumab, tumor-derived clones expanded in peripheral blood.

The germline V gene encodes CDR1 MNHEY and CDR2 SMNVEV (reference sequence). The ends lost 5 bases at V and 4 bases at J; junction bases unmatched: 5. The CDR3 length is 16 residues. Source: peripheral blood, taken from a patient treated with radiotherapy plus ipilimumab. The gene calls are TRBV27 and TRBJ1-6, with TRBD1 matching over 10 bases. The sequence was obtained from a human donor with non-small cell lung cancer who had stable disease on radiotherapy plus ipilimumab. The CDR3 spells CASSTRDRGYNSPLHF. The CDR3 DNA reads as TGTGCCAGCAGTACCCGGGACAGGGGATATAATTCACCCCTCCACTTT.